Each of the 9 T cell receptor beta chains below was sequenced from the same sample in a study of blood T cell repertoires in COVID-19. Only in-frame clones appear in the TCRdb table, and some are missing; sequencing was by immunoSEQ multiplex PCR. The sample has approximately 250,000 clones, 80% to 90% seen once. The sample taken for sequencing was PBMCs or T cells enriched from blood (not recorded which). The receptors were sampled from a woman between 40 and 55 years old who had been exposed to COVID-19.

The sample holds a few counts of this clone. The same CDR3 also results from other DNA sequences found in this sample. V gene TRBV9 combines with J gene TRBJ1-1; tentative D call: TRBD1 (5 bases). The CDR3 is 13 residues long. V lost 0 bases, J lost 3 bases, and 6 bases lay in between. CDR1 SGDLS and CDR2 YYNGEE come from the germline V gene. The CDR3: CASSVGGDTEAFF. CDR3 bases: TGTGCCAGCAGCGTAGGGGGGGACACTGAAGCTTTCTTT. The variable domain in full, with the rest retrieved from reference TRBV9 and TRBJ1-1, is DSGVTQTPKHLITATGQRVTLRCSPRSGDLSVYWYQQSLDQGLQFLIQYYNGEERAKGNILERFSAQQFPDLHSELNLSSLELGDSALYFCASSVGGDTEAFFGQGTRLTVV.

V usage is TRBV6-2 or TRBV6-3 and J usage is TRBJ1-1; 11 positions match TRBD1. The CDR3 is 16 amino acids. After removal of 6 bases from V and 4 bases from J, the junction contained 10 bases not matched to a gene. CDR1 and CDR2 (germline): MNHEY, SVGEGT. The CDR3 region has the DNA TGTGCCAGCAGCCTCCGGACAGGGGGCATTGGCACTGAAGCTTTCTTT. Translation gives CASSLRTGGIGTEAFF.

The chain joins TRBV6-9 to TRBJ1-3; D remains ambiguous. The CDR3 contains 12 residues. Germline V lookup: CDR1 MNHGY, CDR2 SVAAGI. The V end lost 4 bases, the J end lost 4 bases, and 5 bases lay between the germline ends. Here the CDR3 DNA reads TGTGCCAGCAGTTCACAGGGAAACACCATATATTTT. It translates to CASSSQGNTIYF.

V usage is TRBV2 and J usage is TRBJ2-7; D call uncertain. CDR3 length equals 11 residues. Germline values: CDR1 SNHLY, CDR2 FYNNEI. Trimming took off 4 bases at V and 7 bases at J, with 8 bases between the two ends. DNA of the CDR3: TGTGCCAGCAGTGGCCTCGGTGAGCAGTACTTC. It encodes CASSGLGEQYF.

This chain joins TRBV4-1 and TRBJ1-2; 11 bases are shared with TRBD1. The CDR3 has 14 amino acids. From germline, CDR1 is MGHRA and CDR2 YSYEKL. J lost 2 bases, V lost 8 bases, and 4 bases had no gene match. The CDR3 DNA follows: TGCGCCAGCTTCGGACAGGGGGCCAACTATGGCTACACCTTC. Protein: CASFGQGANYGYTF.

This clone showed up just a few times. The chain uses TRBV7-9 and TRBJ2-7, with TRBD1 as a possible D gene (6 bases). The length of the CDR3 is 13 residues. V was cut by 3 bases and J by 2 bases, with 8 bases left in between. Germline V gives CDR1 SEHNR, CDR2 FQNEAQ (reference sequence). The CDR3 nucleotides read TGTGCCAGCAGCTTGAAGGGGGCCTACGAGCAGTACTTC. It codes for CASSLKGAYEQYF.

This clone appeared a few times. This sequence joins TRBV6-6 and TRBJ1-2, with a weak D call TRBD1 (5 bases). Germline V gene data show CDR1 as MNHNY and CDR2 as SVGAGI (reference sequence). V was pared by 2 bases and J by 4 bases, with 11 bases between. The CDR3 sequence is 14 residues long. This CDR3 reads CASSYPGLSYGYTF. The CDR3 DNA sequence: TGTGCCAGCAGTTACCCAGGGCTGTCCTATGGCTACACCTTC.

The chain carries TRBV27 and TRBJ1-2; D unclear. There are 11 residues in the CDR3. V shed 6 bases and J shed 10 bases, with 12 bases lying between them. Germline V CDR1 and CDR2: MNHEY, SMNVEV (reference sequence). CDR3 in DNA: TGTGCCAGCAGGGGCCCGGTGGACTACACCTTC. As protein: CASRGPVDYTF.

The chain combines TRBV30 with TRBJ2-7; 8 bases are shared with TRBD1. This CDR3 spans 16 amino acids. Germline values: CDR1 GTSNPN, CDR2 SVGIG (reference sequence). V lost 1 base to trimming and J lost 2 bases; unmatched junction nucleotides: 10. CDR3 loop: CAWSAPAGGLPYEQYF. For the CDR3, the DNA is TGTGCCTGGAGTGCCCCCGCAGGGGGCCTACCCTACGAGCAGTACTTC.